The 8 T cell receptor beta chains below were found in one sample sequenced in a study of blood T cell repertoires in COVID-19. The protocol was immunoSEQ multiplex PCR, while the TCRdb copy is restricted to in-frame clones and leaves out a portion. This table has about 100,000 clones, roughly 92% appearing once. Sample: peripheral blood. These receptors were collected from a man aged 50-60 years with active COVID-19.

The chain carries TRBV24-1 and TRBJ2-1; TRBD2 aligns across 15 bases. The V gene's germline CDR1 is KGHDR and CDR2 SFDVKD. The CDR3 consists of 22 residues. The V gene end was trimmed by 5 bases and the J gene end by 7 bases; junction bases not matched to a gene: 23. DNA of the CDR3: TGTGCCACCAGTGTCTTATCGACCCCACCTGGACTAGCGGGAGGGCCCATGAATGAGCAGTTCTTC. This translates into CATSVLSTPPGLAGGPMNEQFF.

This chain uses TRBV10-3 with TRBJ2-5; maybe TRBD2 (6 bases). Germline V gene sequence: CDR1 ENHRY, CDR2 SYGVKD. There are 14 residues in the CDR3. V lost 0 bases to trimming and J lost 7 bases, with 12 bases between them. CDR3 nucleotide sequence: TGTGCCATCAGTGAGTCGCGGGATGGGGTGACCCAGTACTTC. Amino acids: CAISESRDGVTQYF.

By share, this clone ranks as medium-sized. The chain couples TRBV20-1 to TRBJ1-2, with no clear D. CDR3 length equals 11 residues. The V end was cut by 6 bases, the J end by 6 bases, with 11 bases between. Germline V gene sequence: CDR1 DFQATT, CDR2 SNEGSKA (reference sequence). CDR3 DNA sequence: TGCAGTGCCAGCCCGGGAGATGGCTACACCTTC. It yields the protein CSASPGDGYTF.

J is TRBJ1-5 and V is TRBV27; D is possibly TRBD1 (5 bases). Germline V gene sequence: CDR1 MNHEY, CDR2 SMNVEV (reference sequence). V was trimmed by 6 bases and J by 5 bases, leaving 14 bases between them. The CDR3 sequence is 14 residues long. The CDR3 region has the DNA TGTGCCAGCAGAAAAGCAGGGATTGATCAGCCCCAGCATTTT. It specifies CASRKAGIDQPQHF.

The chain recombines TRBV7-9 with TRBJ2-1; D is undetermined. V lost 10 bases and J 0 bases, leaving 16 bases between the germline ends. This CDR3 spans 15 amino acids. The V gene's germline CDR1 is SEHNR and CDR2 FQNEAQ (reference sequence). The CDR3 loop reads CATSISASSYNEQFF. The CDR3 bases are TGTGCCACCTCCATCAGCGCGAGCTCCTACAATGAGCAGTTCTTC. Drawing the rest from reference TRBV7-9 and TRBJ2-1, the complete variable domain is DTGVSQNPRHKITKRGQNVTFRCDPISEHNRLYWYRQTLGQGPEFLTYFQNEAQLEKSRLLSDRFSAERPKGSFSTLEIQRTEQGDSAMYLCATSISASSYNEQFFGPGTRLTVL.

The rearrangement joins TRBV6-1 to TRBJ2-1, with 12 bases aligning to TRBD1. Trimming took 0 bases from V and 9 from J; bases not matched to a gene: 9. The CDR3 spans 17 residues. Germline V gene lookup returns CDR1 MNHNS and CDR2 SASEGT. CDR3 region: CASSEALPGTGGVEQFF. In DNA form, the CDR3 reads TGTGCCAGCAGTGAAGCGCTTCCTGGGACAGGGGGCGTTGAGCAGTTCTTC.

This clone turned up a few times. This chain connects TRBV21-1 to TRBJ2-7; TRBD1 is taken as the D call from the table, unchecked against the DNA. TRBV21-1 counts as a pseudogene. The CDR3 runs 14 residues. The CDR3 DNA is TGTGCCAGCAGCAAAGAGCAGGTCAGTTACGAGCAGTACTTC. Amino acids: CASSKEQVSYEQYF.

This chain connects TRBV9 to TRBJ1-4; no definite D call. Germline loops: CDR1 SGDLS, CDR2 YYNGEE. This CDR3 is 17 amino acids long. Trimming pared 5 bases from V and 7 bases from J, leaving 24 bases between. The CDR3 coding sequence is TGTGCCAGCAGTCAGACCCCCCACACCGGGAATGGTGAAAAACTGTTTTTT. It codes for CASSQTPHTGNGEKLFF.